These T cell receptor beta chains were read from a single sample in a study of T cell repertoires in cytomegalovirus infection. TCRdb re-called the reads through MiXCR, storing one row per CDR3 protein. Of around 190,000 distinct CDR3 sequences in the sample, roughly 14% were seen once. The source material was PBMCs. The receptors here all came from a human donor in good health (CMV status not recorded). Some clones in this sample may be carry-over from other donors' samples. CDR3s include the opening cysteine and the closing phenylalanine or tryptophan. D genes are given only for firm matches. Where a row states a size, it is once, few, many or the class of an expanded clone; other rows omit it.

clone_size j_call d_call v_call cdr3_aa cdr3_nt
many TRBJ1-5 . TRBV4-1 CASSSREGNQPQHF TGCGCCAGCAGCTCCAGGGAGGGCAATCAGCCCCAGCATTTT
. TRBJ2-5 TRBD2 TRBV25-1 CASTPGTSIETQYF TGTGCCAGCACCCCTGGGACTAGCATAGAGACCCAGTACTTC
many TRBJ2-2 TRBD1 TRBV7-6 CASSPPGQGYILPGELFF TGTGCCAGCAGCCCACCGGGACAGGGGTACATCCTCCCCGGGGAGCTGTTTTTT
. TRBJ1-2 TRBD1 TRBV5-5 CASSLTGTHGYTF TGTGCCAGCAGCCTGACAGGGACCCATGGCTACACCTTC
many TRBJ2-7 TRBD2 TRBV6-1 CASSSRLAESSYEQYF TGTGCCAGCAGTTCAAGACTAGCGGAAAGCTCCTACGAGCAGTACTTC
. TRBJ2-1 . TRBV2 CASSEARTVNNEQFF TGTGCCAGCAGTGAAGCGAGGACAGTTAACAATGAGCAGTTCTTC
many TRBJ1-2 TRBD1 TRBV7-9 CASSRGTAYGYTF TGTGCCAGCAGCCGCGGGACAGCTTATGGCTACACCTTC
many TRBJ1-1 . TRBV7-3 CASSLNPGPNTEAFF TGTGCCAGCAGCTTAAATCCAGGACCGAACACTGAAGCTTTCTTT
many TRBJ2-3 . TRBV6-2/TRBV6-3 CASRKSGTSTDTQYF TGTGCCAGCAGGAAGAGCGGAACTAGCACAGATACGCAGTATTTT
. TRBJ2-1 TRBD1 TRBV29-1 CSGHRGGDEQFF TGCAGCGGACACAGGGGTGGTGATGAGCAGTTCTTC
many TRBJ2-7 TRBD1 TRBV7-9 CASSGGGQGFSYEQYF TGTGCCAGCAGCGGAGGGGGACAGGGGTTCTCCTACGAGCAGTACTTC
few TRBJ1-2 TRBD1 TRBV11-2 CASSPGRDRGRPYYGYTF TGTGCCAGCAGCCCAGGCCGGGACAGGGGGCGACCCTATTATGGCTACACCTTC
few TRBJ2-4 TRBD2 TRBV6-2/TRBV6-3 CASTALGLAFKNIQYF TGTGCCAGCACCGCATTAGGACTAGCCTTTAAAAACATTCAGTACTTC
many TRBJ2-6 . TRBV12-3/TRBV12-4 CASGVSGANVLTF TGTGCCAGCGGGGTTTCTGGGGCCAACGTCCTGACTTTC
. TRBJ1-1 . TRBV4-1 CASSQAAALSFTEAFF TGCGCCAGCAGCCAAGCGGCGGCACTAAGCTTCACTGAAGCTTTCTTT
. TRBJ2-1 TRBD1 TRBV24-1 CATSDPGTGGYNEQFF TGTGCCACCAGTGATCCCGGGACAGGGGGATACAATGAGCAGTTCTTC
. TRBJ1-2 . TRBV5-5 CASSLRGGSNYGYTF TGTGCCAGCAGCTTGCGGGGGGGATCTAACTATGGCTACACCTTC
few TRBJ1-5 TRBD1 TRBV30 CAWSAGGIEQPQHF TGTGCCTGGAGTGCAGGGGGTATCGAGCAGCCCCAGCATTTT
few TRBJ1-5 . TRBV6-2/TRBV6-3 CASAGANQPQHF TGTGCCAGCGCCGGCGCTAATCAGCCCCAGCATTTT
. TRBJ1-4 . TRBV14 CASSPIQGVHEKLFF TGTGCCAGCAGCCCAATACAGGGAGTGCATGAAAAACTGTTTTTT
. TRBJ2-5 . TRBV6-2/TRBV6-3 CASSSFRGVEETQYF TGTGCCAGCAGTTCCTTCAGGGGAGTGGAGGAGACCCAGTACTTC
few TRBJ1-1 . TRBV6-2/TRBV6-3 CASSYSGGRISNTEAFF TGTGCCAGCAGTTACTCGGGGGGGCGAATTTCGAACACTGAAGCTTTCTTT
many TRBJ1-1 . TRBV7-2 CASSSGAANTEAFF TGTGCCAGCAGCTCGGGAGCCGCGAACACTGAAGCTTTCTTT
once TRBJ2-3 . TRBV30 CAWSASDTQYF TGTGCCTGGAGTGCTTCAGATACGCAGTATTTT
many TRBJ2-5 . TRBV7-2 CASSFTSPQETQYF TGTGCCAGCAGCTTCACTAGCCCGCAAGAGACCCAGTACTTC
many TRBJ2-7 . TRBV7-3 CASSLRNTYEQYF TGTGCCAGCAGTTTACGGAATACCTACGAGCAGTACTTC
. TRBJ1-1 TRBD1 TRBV29-1 CSATRDRNTEAFF TGCAGCGCCACTCGGGACAGGAACACTGAAGCTTTCTTT
few TRBJ1-2 . TRBV30 CAWSGGLNYGYTF TGTGCCTGGAGTGGGGGGTTAAACTATGGCTACACCTTC
few TRBJ1-2 . TRBV6-2/TRBV6-3 CASSYAGSPGYTF TGTGCCAGCAGTTACGCGGGCTCTCCGGGCTACACCTTC
many TRBJ2-1 . TRBV7-9 CASSFRTFRDNEQFF TGTGCCAGCAGCTTTCGCACCTTTAGGGACAATGAGCAGTTCTTC
many TRBJ2-7 . TRBV12-3/TRBV12-4 CASSLVQGYEQYF TGTGCCAGCAGTTTGGTGCAAGGCTACGAGCAGTACTTC